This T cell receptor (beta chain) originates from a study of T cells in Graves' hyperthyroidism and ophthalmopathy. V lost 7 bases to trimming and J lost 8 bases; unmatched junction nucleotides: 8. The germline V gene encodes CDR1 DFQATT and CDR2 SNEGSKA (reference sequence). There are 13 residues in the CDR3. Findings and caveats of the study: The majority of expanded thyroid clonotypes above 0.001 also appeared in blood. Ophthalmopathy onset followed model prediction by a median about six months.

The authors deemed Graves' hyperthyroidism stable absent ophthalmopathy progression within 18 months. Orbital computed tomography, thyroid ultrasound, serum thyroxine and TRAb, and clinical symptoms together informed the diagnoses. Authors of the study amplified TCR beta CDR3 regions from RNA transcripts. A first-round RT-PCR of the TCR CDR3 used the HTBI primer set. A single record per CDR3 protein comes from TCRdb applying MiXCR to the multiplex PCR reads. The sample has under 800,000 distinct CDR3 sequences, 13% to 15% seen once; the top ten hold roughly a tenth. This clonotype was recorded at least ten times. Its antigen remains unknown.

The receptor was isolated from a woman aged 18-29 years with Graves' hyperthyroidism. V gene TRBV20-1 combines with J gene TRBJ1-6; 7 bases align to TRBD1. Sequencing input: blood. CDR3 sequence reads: CSVSDRADSPLHF. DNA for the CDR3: TGCAGTGTCAGCGACAGGGCGGATTCACCCCTCCACTTT.